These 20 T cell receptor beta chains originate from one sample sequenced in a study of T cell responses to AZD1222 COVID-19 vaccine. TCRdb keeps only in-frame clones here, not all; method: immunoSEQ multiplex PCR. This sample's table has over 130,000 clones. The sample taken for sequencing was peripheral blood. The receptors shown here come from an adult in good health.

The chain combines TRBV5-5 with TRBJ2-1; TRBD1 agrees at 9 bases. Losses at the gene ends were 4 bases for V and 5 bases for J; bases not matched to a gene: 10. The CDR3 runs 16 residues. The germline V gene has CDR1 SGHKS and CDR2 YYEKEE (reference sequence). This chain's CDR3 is CASSTSGTGLDNEQFF. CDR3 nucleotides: TGTGCCAGCAGCACTTCCGGGACAGGGCTCGACAATGAGCAGTTCTTC.

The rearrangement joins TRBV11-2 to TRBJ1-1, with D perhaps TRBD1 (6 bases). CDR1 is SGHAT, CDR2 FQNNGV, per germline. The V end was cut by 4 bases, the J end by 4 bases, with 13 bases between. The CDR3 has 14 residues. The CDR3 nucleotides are TGTGCCAGCAGCTACCCCGGACAGAGCACTGAAGCTTTCTTT. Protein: CASSYPGQSTEAFF.

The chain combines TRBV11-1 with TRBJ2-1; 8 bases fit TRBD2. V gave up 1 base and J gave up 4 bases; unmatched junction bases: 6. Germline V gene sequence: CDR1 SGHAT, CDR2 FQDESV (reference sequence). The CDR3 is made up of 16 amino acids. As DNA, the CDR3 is TGTGCCAGCAGCTTAGGTACGGGGGGGCGGTACAATGAGCAGTTCTTC. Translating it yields CASSLGTGGRYNEQFF.

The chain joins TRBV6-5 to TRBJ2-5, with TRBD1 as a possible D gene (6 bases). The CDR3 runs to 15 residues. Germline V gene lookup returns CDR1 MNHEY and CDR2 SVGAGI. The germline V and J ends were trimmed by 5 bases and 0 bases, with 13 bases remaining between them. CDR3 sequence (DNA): TGTGCCAGCAGTCCGGACAGACTGTACCAAGAGACCCAGTACTTC. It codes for CASSPDRLYQETQYF.

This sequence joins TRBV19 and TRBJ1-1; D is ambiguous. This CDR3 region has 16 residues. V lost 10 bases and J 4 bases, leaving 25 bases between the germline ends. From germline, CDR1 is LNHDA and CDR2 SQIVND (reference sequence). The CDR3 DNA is TGTGCCACGAGGACCGGAGATGTGATCCGGGCCACTGAAGCTTTCTTT. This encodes CATRTGDVIRATEAFF.

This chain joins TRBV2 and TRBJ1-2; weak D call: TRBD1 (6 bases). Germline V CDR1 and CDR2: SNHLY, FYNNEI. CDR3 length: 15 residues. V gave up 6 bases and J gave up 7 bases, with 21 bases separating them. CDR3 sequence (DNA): TGTGCCAGCAGGTCCAGCCACGGGGGGGCAGGTGGCTACACCTTC. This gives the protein CASRSSHGGAGGYTF.

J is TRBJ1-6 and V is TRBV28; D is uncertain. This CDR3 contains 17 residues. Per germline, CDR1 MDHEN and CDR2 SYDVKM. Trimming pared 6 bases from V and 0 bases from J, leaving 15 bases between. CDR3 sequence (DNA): TGTGCCAGCAGGGATATGACGGAGAGCTCCTATAATTCACCCCTCCACTTT. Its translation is CASRDMTESSYNSPLHF.

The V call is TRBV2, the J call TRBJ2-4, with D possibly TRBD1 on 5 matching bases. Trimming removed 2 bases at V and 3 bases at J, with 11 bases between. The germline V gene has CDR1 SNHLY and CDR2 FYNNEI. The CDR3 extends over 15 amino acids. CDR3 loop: CASSEYQGGKNIQYF. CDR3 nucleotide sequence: TGTGCCAGCAGTGAATACCAGGGTGGCAAAAACATTCAGTACTTC.

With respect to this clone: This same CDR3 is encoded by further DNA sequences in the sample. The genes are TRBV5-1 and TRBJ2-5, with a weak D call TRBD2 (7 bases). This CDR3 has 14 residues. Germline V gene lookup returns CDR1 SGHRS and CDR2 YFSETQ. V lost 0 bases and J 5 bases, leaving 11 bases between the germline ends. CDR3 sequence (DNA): TGCGCCAGCAGCTTGGAAGGGGGAGGGGAGACCCAGTACTTC. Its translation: CASSLEGGGETQYF.

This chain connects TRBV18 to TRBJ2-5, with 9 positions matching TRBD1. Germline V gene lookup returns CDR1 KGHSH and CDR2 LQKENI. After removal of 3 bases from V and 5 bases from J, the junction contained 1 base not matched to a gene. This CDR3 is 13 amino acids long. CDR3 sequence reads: CASSPGTGETQYF. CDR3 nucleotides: TGTGCCAGCTCACCCGGGACAGGGGAGACCCAGTACTTC.

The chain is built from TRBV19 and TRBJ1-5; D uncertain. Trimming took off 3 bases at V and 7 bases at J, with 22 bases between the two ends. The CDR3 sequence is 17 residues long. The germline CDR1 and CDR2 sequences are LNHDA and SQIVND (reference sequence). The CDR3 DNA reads TGTGCCAGTAGTATCCTTGTTTGGCCTAAACCGAGGCAGCCCCAGCATTTT. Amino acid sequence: CASSILVWPKPRQPQHF. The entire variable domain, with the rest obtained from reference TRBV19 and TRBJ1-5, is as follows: DGGITQSPKYLFRKEGQNVTLSCEQNLNHDAMYWYRQDPGQGLRLIYYSQIVNDFQKGDIAEGYSVSREKKESFPLTVTSAQKNPTAFYLCASSILVWPKPRQPQHFGDGTRLSIL.

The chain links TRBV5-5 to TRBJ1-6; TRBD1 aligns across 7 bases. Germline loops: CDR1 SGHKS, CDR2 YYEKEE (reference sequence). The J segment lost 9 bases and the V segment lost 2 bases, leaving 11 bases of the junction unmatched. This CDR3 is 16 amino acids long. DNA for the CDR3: TGTGCCAGCAGCTTCCTCAGACAGGGTGGATTTTCACCCCTCCACTTT. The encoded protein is CASSFLRQGGFSPLHF.

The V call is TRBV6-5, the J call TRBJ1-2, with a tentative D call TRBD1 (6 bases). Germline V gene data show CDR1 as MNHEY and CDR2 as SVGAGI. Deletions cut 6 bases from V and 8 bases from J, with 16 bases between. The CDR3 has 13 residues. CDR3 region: CASRGGQGQGYTF. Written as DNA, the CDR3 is TGTGCCAGCAGGGGAGGGCAGGGGCAAGGCTACACCTTC.

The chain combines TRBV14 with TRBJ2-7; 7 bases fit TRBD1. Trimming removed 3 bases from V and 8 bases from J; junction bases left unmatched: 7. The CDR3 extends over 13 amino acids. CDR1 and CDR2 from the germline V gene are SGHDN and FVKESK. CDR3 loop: CASSHPDRDQQYF. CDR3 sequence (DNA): TGTGCCAGCAGCCACCCCGACAGGGACCAGCAGTACTTC.

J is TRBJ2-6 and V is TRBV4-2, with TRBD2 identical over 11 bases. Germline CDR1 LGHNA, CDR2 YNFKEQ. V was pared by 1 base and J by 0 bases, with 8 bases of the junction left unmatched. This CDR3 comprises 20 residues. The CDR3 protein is CASSQVLLAGADSGANVLTF. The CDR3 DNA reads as TGTGCCAGCAGCCAAGTCCTACTAGCGGGGGCGGACTCTGGGGCCAACGTCCTGACTTTC.

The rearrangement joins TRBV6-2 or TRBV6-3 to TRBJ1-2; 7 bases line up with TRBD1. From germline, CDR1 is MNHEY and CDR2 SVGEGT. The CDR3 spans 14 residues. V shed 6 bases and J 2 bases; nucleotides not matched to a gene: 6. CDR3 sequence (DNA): TGTGCCAGCAGCACTCCGGGACAGAACTATGGCTACACCTTC. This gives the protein CASSTPGQNYGYTF.

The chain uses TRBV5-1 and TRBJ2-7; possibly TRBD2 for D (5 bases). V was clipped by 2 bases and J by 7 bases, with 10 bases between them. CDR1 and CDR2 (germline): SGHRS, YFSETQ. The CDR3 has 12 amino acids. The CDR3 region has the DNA TGCGCCAGCAGCTTAGAGGGCCGGGAGCAGTACTTC. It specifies CASSLEGREQYF.

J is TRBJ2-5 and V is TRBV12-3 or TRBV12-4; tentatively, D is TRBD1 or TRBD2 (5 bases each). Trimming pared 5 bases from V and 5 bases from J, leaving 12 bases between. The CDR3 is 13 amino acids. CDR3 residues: CASSRDHAETQYF. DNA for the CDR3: TGTGCCAGCAGTAGGGACCACGCGGAGACCCAGTACTTC.

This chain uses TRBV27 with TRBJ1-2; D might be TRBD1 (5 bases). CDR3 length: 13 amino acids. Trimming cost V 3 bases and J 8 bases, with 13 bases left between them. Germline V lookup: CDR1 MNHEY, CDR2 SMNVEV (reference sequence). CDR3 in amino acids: CASSLKGQGGYTF. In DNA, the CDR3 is TGTGCCAGCAGTTTGAAGGGGCAAGGAGGCTACACCTTC.

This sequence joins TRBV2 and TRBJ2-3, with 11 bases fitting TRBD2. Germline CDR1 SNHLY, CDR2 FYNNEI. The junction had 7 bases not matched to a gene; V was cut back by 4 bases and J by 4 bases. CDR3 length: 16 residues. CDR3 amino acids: CASSGLAGKGADTQYF. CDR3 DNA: TGTGCCAGCAGTGGACTAGCGGGGAAGGGCGCAGATACGCAGTATTTT.